Listed here are 11 T cell receptor beta chains from one sample, sequenced in a study of shared clonotypes between healthy human individuals. The repertoire was sequenced with immunoSEQ multiplex PCR; TCRdb's copy has only in-frame clones and lacks some. The sample consists of 2,500,000 or so clones, roughly 93% of them appearing once. The specimen was naive CD4+ T cells from PBMCs. Documented subset: CD45RA+ positively selected. Every receptor here comes from a man younger than 35 in good health. Some clones in this sample may be carry-over from other donors' samples.

The V call is TRBV28, the J call TRBJ2-4; 9 bases fit TRBD1. The CDR3 length is 16 residues. The germline gives CDR1 MDHEN, CDR2 SYDVKM. Unmatched junction bases numbered 11, after V lost 4 bases and J lost 7 bases. As DNA, the CDR3 is TGTGCCAGCAGTTCTCCCGGACAGGGGAGGTGGAACATTCAGTACTTC. Amino acids: CASSSPGQGRWNIQYF. Full variable domain (remainder filled in from reference TRBV28 and TRBJ2-4): DVKVTQSSRYLVKRTGEKVFLECVQDMDHENMFWYRQDPGLGLRLIYFSYDVKMKEKGDIPEGYSVSREKKERFSLILESASTNQTSMYLCASSSPGQGRWNIQYFGAGTRLSVL.

This chain uses TRBV25-1 with TRBJ1-3, with 7 bases aligning to TRBD1. CDR3 size: 16 residues. Germline CDR1 reads MGHDK; CDR2 reads SYGVNS. J gave up 0 bases and V 5 bases, and 7 bases lay outside the gene matches. Written as DNA, the CDR3 is TGTGCCAGCAGTCCCCGAAGGACAGGCTCTGGAAACACCATATATTTT. Protein: CASSPRRTGSGNTIYF.

The chain carries TRBV5-1 and TRBJ1-2, with 8 bases lining up with TRBD1. The CDR3 sequence is 14 residues long. V was pared by 3 bases and J by 4 bases, with 5 bases of the junction left unmatched. CDR1 and CDR2 (germline): SGHRS, YFSETQ. The CDR3: CASSSGQGPYGYTF. In DNA form, the CDR3 reads TGCGCCAGCAGCTCAGGACAGGGACCCTATGGCTACACCTTC.

Concerning this clone itself: Distinct nucleotide sequences in the sample also encode this CDR3. The chain has TRBV6-1 and TRBJ2-3; D gene ambiguous. The germline V and J ends were trimmed by 5 bases and 6 bases, with 3 bases remaining between them. The germline V gene has CDR1 MNHNS and CDR2 SASEGT. The CDR3 spans 10 residues. This CDR3 is CASSTDTQYF. In nucleotides, the CDR3 is TGTGCCAGCAGTACCGATACGCAGTATTTT.

The J gene is TRBJ2-2, the V gene TRBV5-8, with unresolved D. The CDR3 length is 13 residues. Germline V lookup: CDR1 SGHTS, CDR2 YDEGEE. V was pared by 3 bases and J by 2 bases, with 5 bases between. The CDR3: CASSSRNTGELFF. The DNA for the CDR3 is TGTGCCAGCAGCTCCAGAAACACCGGGGAGCTGTTTTTT.

The CDR3 bases are TGTGCCAGCAGTTTCTCCCGGGTTTACAGGCTAAATCAGCCCCAGCATTTT. Its translation is CASSFSRVYRLNQPQHF. The V gene is TRBV28, the J gene TRBJ1-5; D possibly corresponds to TRBD1 (5 bases). Trimming stripped 3 bases from V and 4 bases from J, with 19 bases between. This CDR3 spans 17 amino acids. The V gene's germline CDR1 is MDHEN and CDR2 SYDVKM.

This chain links TRBV5-1 with TRBJ2-5, with D perhaps TRBD2 (6 bases). The ends were cut back, 4 bases at V and 2 bases at J, with 21 bases in the middle. There are 17 residues in the CDR3. Germline V gene lookup returns CDR1 SGHRS and CDR2 YFSETQ. This chain's CDR3 is CASSIFPVRRGQETQYF. CDR3 bases: TGCGCCAGCAGCATATTTCCCGTTAGGAGGGGTCAAGAGACCCAGTACTTC. Drawing the rest from reference TRBV5-1 and TRBJ2-5, the complete variable domain is KAGVTQTPRYLIKTRGQQVTLSCSPISGHRSVSWYQQTPGQGLQFLFEYFSETQRNKGNFPGRFSGRQFSNSRSEMNVSTLELGDSALYLCASSIFPVRRGQETQYFGPGTRLLVL.

In the case of this clone: The same CDR3 can be traced to other DNA sequences in this sample. This sequence joins TRBV5-1 and TRBJ2-7; 11 positions match TRBD2. Germline-derived CDR1 and CDR2 are SGHRS and YFSETQ. Trimming removed 2 bases from V and 6 bases from J; junction bases left unmatched: 4. This CDR3 is built from 14 residues. CDR3 bases: TGCGCCAGCAGCTTCGGTCTAGCGGGAGGCGAGCAGTACTTC. It specifies CASSFGLAGGEQYF.

The chain links TRBV5-1 to TRBJ2-1; D uncertain. V dropped 0 bases and J dropped 7 bases, with 11 bases sitting between them. The CDR3 spans 14 residues. Germline loops: CDR1 SGHRS, CDR2 YFSETQ. The CDR3: CASSLGDLVNEQFF. DNA for the CDR3: TGCGCCAGCAGCTTGGGAGACCTCGTGAATGAGCAGTTCTTC.

The rearrangement links TRBV19 to TRBJ2-7, with D possibly matching TRBD2 (5 bases). Germline V gene data show CDR1 as LNHDA and CDR2 as SQIVND (reference sequence). The CDR3 has 14 residues. V was pared by 6 bases and J by 0 bases, with 12 bases between. CDR3 DNA sequence: TGTGCCAGTAGGGCCTCGGGGAGCTCCTACGAGCAGTACTTC. It yields the protein CASRASGSSYEQYF.

The chain couples TRBV14 to TRBJ2-5; 8 bases are a match to TRBD1. The ends lost 3 bases at V and 2 bases at J; junction bases unmatched: 11. In germline, CDR1 is SGHDN, CDR2 FVKESK. CDR3 length: 17 amino acids. The CDR3 sequence: CASSHHTGGLKQETQYF. DNA of the CDR3: TGTGCCAGCAGCCACCACACAGGGGGATTAAAACAAGAGACCCAGTACTTC. Based on the CDR3 plus reference TRBV14 and TRBJ2-5, the full variable domain is EAGVTQFPSHSVIEKGQTVTLRCDPISGHDNLYWYRRVMGKEIKFLLHFVKESKQDESGMPNNRFLAERTGGTYSTLKVQPAELEDSGVYFCASSHHTGGLKQETQYFGPGTRLLVL.